This TCR beta chain emerged from a study of brain T cells in children with intractable seizures. This CDR3 contains 12 residues. Trimming cost V 5 bases and J 4 bases, with 8 bases left between them. The sequenced cases were selected for having the highest brain T cell transcript signatures. Pre-surgery treatment included at least one anti-epileptic drug. A word on this clone: No antigen is known for it.

Libraries were prepared by immunoSEQ multiplex PCR; TCRdb keeps only in-frame clonotypes and omits some of them. This sample has about 80,000 clones, with around 91% found just once. Whole-study findings and limits: Pre- and post-surgery blood differed in depth, so pre-surgery absences may be undersampling. HCMV serostatus was not known, and viral specificity came from CDR3 similarity only.

V usage is TRBV12-3 or TRBV12-4 and J usage is TRBJ1-2, with unresolved D. The sequence was collected from a girl between 2 and 10 years old with Rasmussen encephalitis and intractable seizures. The sample was peripheral blood, taken at surgery. CDR3 in amino acids: CASSAGPYGYTF. The CDR3 DNA reads TGTGCCAGCAGTGCCGGGCCCTATGGCTACACCTTC.